Below are 9 T cell receptor beta chains sequenced from a single sample in a study of OX40 agonist ivuxolimab in advanced cancers. Assay used: immunoSEQ multiplex PCR; TCRdb lists only in-frame clones, some missing. This table has tens of thousands of clones, around 89% appearing once. The sample in question was CD4+ or CD8+ T cells sorted from blood, obtained in a trial of the OX40 agonist ivuxolimab. These receptor sequences come from an adult with an advanced solid tumor such as melanoma, head and neck, liver or kidney cancer.

This clone was picked up one time. This chain links TRBV4-1 with TRBJ1-5, with D perhaps TRBD1 (6 bases). The CDR3 is 16 residues long. Trimming left V 5 bases short and J 3 bases short, with 17 bases between. Germline V gene lookup returns CDR1 MGHRA and CDR2 YSYEKL. CDR3 amino acids: CASSASKGGNNQPQHF. In DNA form, the CDR3 reads TGCGCCAGCAGCGCCTCAAAGGGGGGCAACAATCAGCCCCAGCATTTT.

V gene TRBV6-6 combines with J gene TRBJ1-4; D is undetermined. Trimming removed 6 bases at V and 4 bases at J, with 3 bases between. Germline lookup yields CDR1 MNHNY and CDR2 SVGAGI (reference sequence). The CDR3 runs to 11 residues. CDR3: CASRDNEKLFF. In DNA form, the CDR3 reads TGTGCCAGCAGAGATAATGAAAAACTGTTTTTT.

The CDR3 DNA reads TGTGCCAGCAGACGGACCCAAGCAGGGACTGAAGCTTTCTTT. Its translation: CASRRTQAGTEAFF. The chain couples TRBV6-5 to TRBJ1-1; weak D call: TRBD1 (5 bases). CDR3 length: 14 amino acids. Germline V gene lookup returns CDR1 MNHEY and CDR2 SVGAGI. V gave up 6 bases and J gave up 5 bases, with 16 bases separating them.

V usage is TRBV19 and J usage is TRBJ2-5, with D unresolved. From germline, CDR1 is LNHDA and CDR2 SQIVND (reference sequence). Trimming stripped 5 bases from V and 2 bases from J, with 12 bases between. CDR3 length equals 14 residues. CDR3 DNA: TGTGCCAGTAGTCTCAACGGTCGACAAGAGACCCAGTACTTC. Translation gives CASSLNGRQETQYF.

The gene calls are TRBV27 and TRBJ2-5, with unresolved D. The V end was cut by 4 bases, the J end by 4 bases, with 13 bases between. Germline CDR1 is MNHEY and CDR2 is SMNVEV (reference sequence). The CDR3 consists of 14 residues. Here the CDR3 reads CASSYEPWGETQYF. The CDR3 nucleotides read TGTGCCAGCAGTTACGAACCTTGGGGAGAGACCCAGTACTTC.

This chain uses TRBV19 with TRBJ1-2; D uncertain. CDR1 and CDR2 from the germline V gene are LNHDA and SQIVND (reference sequence). V lost 7 bases to trimming and J lost 5 bases, with 17 bases between them. The CDR3 runs to 14 residues. The CDR3 protein is CASIGEGMIYGYTF. The CDR3 bases are TGTGCCAGTATCGGGGAGGGAATGATTTATGGCTACACCTTC. Using reference TRBV19 and TRBJ1-2 for the parts outside the CDR3, the full variable domain is DGGITQSPKYLFRKEGQNVTLSCEQNLNHDAMYWYRQDPGQGLRLIYYSQIVNDFQKGDIAEGYSVSREKKESFPLTVTSAQKNPTAFYLCASIGEGMIYGYTFGSGTRLTVV.

The CDR3 protein is CASSLENEKLFF. The CDR3 bases are TGTGCCAGCAGTCTGGAAAATGAAAAACTGTTTTTT. This chain links TRBV6-1 with TRBJ1-4; D remains ambiguous. The V end was cut by 5 bases, the J end by 5 bases, with 6 bases between. This CDR3 is built from 12 residues. Germline lookup yields CDR1 MNHNS and CDR2 SASEGT.

The V call is TRBV6-1, the J call TRBJ1-5; D not resolved. The CDR3 runs to 12 residues. V lost 3 bases, J lost 7 bases, and 7 bases lay in between. Germline-derived CDR1 and CDR2 are MNHNS and SASEGT. The CDR3 protein is CASSDSDQPQHF. CDR3 sequence (DNA): TGTGCCAGCAGTGATTCCGACCAGCCCCAGCATTTT.

V is TRBV19 and J is TRBJ2-6; unclear D gene. Trimming removed 5 bases at V and 0 bases at J, with 8 bases between. CDR3 length: 15 residues. The germline gives CDR1 LNHDA, CDR2 SQIVND (reference sequence). The chain's CDR3 is CASSPGYSGANVLTF. Here the CDR3 DNA reads TGTGCCAGTAGTCCCGGGTACTCTGGGGCCAACGTCCTGACTTTC.